These 30 T cell receptor beta chains were sequenced from one sample in a study of blood T cell repertoires in COVID-19 (dated by TCRdb to the early 2020s). The method was the immunoSEQ multiplex PCR assay. TCRdb took this table from immuneACCESS and kept in-frame rearrangements with V and J called. Such tables lack part of the clones; where checked against another copy, unresolved V genes explain under half of the gap, and the rest is unexplained. This sample has some 250,000 clones in its table, and approximately 90% of those were observed once. The ten largest clones take up 8.8% of the sample. The sample taken for sequencing was PBMCs or T cells enriched from blood (not recorded which). The source is a man in his forties who had recovered from COVID-19.

This chain uses TRBV7-7 with TRBJ2-2; possible D gene TRBD2, 5 bases. This CDR3 contains 14 residues. V was pared by 7 bases and J by 7 bases, with 16 bases between. Germline V gene data show CDR1 as SSHAT and CDR2 as FNYEAQ (reference sequence). The DNA of the CDR3 is TGTGCCAGCACCACTAGGGCTGGGGACGGGGAGCTGTTTTTT. Amino acids: CASTTRAGDGELFF. Full variable domain (remainder filled in from reference TRBV7-7 and TRBJ2-2): GAGVSQSPRYKVTKRGQDVTLRCDPISSHATLYWYQQALGQGPEFLTYFNYEAQPDKSGLPSDRFSAERPEGSISTLTIQRTEQRDSAMYRCASTTRAGDGELFFGEGSRLTVL.

The sample holds one count of this clone. The gene calls are TRBV18 and TRBJ1-1, with D perhaps matching TRBD1 (5 bases). The CDR3 has 12 residues. V shed 8 bases and J shed 3 bases, with 10 bases lying between them. Germline assignment: CDR1 KGHSH and CDR2 LQKENI. Here the CDR3 reads CASPRGDTEAFF. DNA for the CDR3: TGTGCCAGCCCACGGGGGGACACTGAAGCTTTCTTT.

This clone was detected once. The genes are TRBV6-5 and TRBJ2-5; TRBD2 is a possible D gene (5 bases). The V end was cut by 7 bases, the J end by 0 bases, with 12 bases between. Germline loops: CDR1 MNHEY, CDR2 SVGAGI. The CDR3 spans 14 residues. CDR3 nucleotide sequence: TGTGCCAGCATGGGAGCAGCGTACCAAGAGACCCAGTACTTC. Its translation: CASMGAAYQETQYF.

The genes are TRBV7-9 and TRBJ2-7, with 13 bases lining up with TRBD2. CDR1 is SEHNR, CDR2 FQNEAQ, per germline (reference sequence). V lost 7 bases, J lost 4 bases, and 16 bases stayed unmatched. The CDR3 covers 18 residues. The CDR3 region has the DNA TGTGCCAGCAACTATCATATCGCCGGGACTAGCGGGGTATACGAGCAGTACTTC. Amino acids: CASNYHIAGTSGVYEQYF. Together with reference TRBV7-9 and TRBJ2-7, the CDR3 gives the full variable domain: DTGVSQNPRHKITKRGQNVTFRCDPISEHNRLYWYRQTLGQGPEFLTYFQNEAQLEKSRLLSDRFSAERPKGSFSTLEIQRTEQGDSAMYLCASNYHIAGTSGVYEQYFGPGTRLTVT.

This clone has more than one count but fewer than ten. The rearrangement links TRBV6-4 to TRBJ1-2; tentative D call: TRBD1 (5 bases). The CDR3 contains 15 residues. The germline CDR1 and CDR2 sequences are MRHNA and SNTAGT. V gave up 3 bases and J gave up 4 bases, with 15 bases separating them. The DNA of the CDR3 is TGTGCCAGCAGTGAATCTCAGGGAAGCCCCTATGGCTACACCTTC. It specifies CASSESQGSPYGYTF.

The chain employs TRBV4-1 and TRBJ1-1; D is ambiguous. The germline gives CDR1 MGHRA, CDR2 YSYEKL. V gave up 0 bases and J gave up 1 base, with 12 bases separating them. The CDR3 totals 16 residues. CDR3 bases: TGCGCCAGCAGCCAAGATACTGGACGGGGGAACACTGAAGCTTTCTTT. Protein: CASSQDTGRGNTEAFF.

This sequence joins TRBV30 and TRBJ2-3; 13 nucleotides agree with TRBD2. Germline-derived CDR1 and CDR2 are GTSNPN and SVGIG (reference sequence). J was trimmed by 2 bases and V by 4 bases; bases with no gene match: 6. The CDR3 has 16 residues. Here the CDR3 DNA reads TGTGCCTGGAACAGAGGGACTAGCGGGGACACAGATACGCAGTATTTT. Protein product: CAWNRGTSGDTDTQYF.

The genes are TRBV4-3 and TRBJ1-4; TRBD1 agrees at 8 bases. V lost 4 bases, J lost 2 bases, and 6 bases stayed unmatched. CDR3 length: 16 residues. Germline lookup yields CDR1 LGHNA and CDR2 YSLEER. The CDR3, as DNA: TGCGCCAGCAGCCCCGGCAGGGGGCAGACTAATGAAAAACTGTTTTTT. This gives the protein CASSPGRGQTNEKLFF.

This chain links TRBV11-2 with TRBJ2-1; weak D call: TRBD1 (6 bases). The CDR3 consists of 15 residues. Trimming took 4 bases from V and 4 from J, leaving 14 bases between them. CDR1 is SGHAT, CDR2 FQNNGV, per germline. The DNA for the CDR3 is TGTGCCAGCAGCTCAACAGGGCCACTGTACAATGAGCAGTTCTTC. Translating it yields CASSSTGPLYNEQFF.

The rearrangement joins TRBV18 to TRBJ2-1, with 13 bases identical to TRBD2. In germline, CDR1 is KGHSH, CDR2 LQKENI. Trimming at V came to 5 bases and at J to 4 bases, leaving 8 bases not matched to a gene. This CDR3 has 17 amino acids. The CDR3, as DNA: TGTGCCAGCTCATCGACCGGGACTAGCGGGGTGTACAATGAGCAGTTCTTC. It translates to CASSSTGTSGVYNEQFF.

V is TRBV5-6 and J is TRBJ2-3; 10 bases are shared with TRBD2. Germline loops: CDR1 SGHDT, CDR2 YYEEEE. The CDR3 sequence is 14 residues long. V was pared by 6 bases and J by 3 bases, with 4 bases of the junction left unmatched. The CDR3 here is CASTKRGGTDTQYF. Here the CDR3 DNA reads TGTGCCAGCACTAAGCGGGGGGGTACAGATACGCAGTATTTT.

The chain joins TRBV2 to TRBJ2-1; D ambiguous. CDR3 length: 9 residues. Germline V lookup: CDR1 SNHLY, CDR2 FYNNEI. V was cut by 9 bases and J by 5 bases, with 2 bases left in between. The CDR3 region is CASNNEQFF. Written as DNA, the CDR3 is TGTGCCAGTAACAATGAGCAGTTCTTC.

The V call is TRBV9, the J call TRBJ1-6; 7 nucleotides match TRBD1. The CDR3 has 15 residues. Per the germline V gene, CDR1 is SGDLS and CDR2 is YYNGEE. The J segment lost 10 bases and the V segment lost 4 bases, leaving 11 bases of the junction unmatched. The DNA for the CDR3 is TGTGCCAGCAGCTTATCCCCAGGGGGTGGGTCACCCCTCCACTTT. It encodes CASSLSPGGGSPLHF.

The rearrangement links TRBV2 to TRBJ1-5; 8 bases align to TRBD1. V shed 6 bases, J shed 2 bases, and the junction held 9 bases outside the gene matches. The CDR3 has 16 residues. Germline CDR1 is SNHLY and CDR2 is FYNNEI. The CDR3 sequence: CASRGSGGSGNQPQHF. Here the CDR3 DNA reads TGTGCCAGCAGGGGTTCAGGGGGCTCCGGCAATCAGCCCCAGCATTTT. Looking up the rest from reference TRBV2 and TRBJ1-5 gives the full variable domain: EPEVTQTPSHQVTQMGQEVILRCVPISNHLYFYWYRQILGQKVEFLVSFYNNEISEKSEIFDDQFSVERPDGSNFTLKIRSTKLEDSAMYFCASRGSGGSGNQPQHFGDGTRLSIL.

The J gene is TRBJ2-5, the V gene TRBV7-9; tentative D call: TRBD1 (6 bases). Trimming shortened V by 6 bases and J by 5 bases, and 16 bases separated the two germline ends. Germline V CDR1 and CDR2: SEHNR, FQNEAQ (reference sequence). The CDR3 has 14 amino acids. The chain's CDR3 is CASRQPGQSETQYF. In DNA form, the CDR3 reads TGTGCCAGCAGACAACCGGGACAAAGCGAGACCCAGTACTTC.

J is TRBJ2-5 and V is TRBV4-2, with TRBD2 identical over 13 bases. V dropped 5 bases and J dropped 2; count of bases not matched to a gene: 17. Germline assignment: CDR1 LGHNA and CDR2 YNFKEQ. The CDR3 covers 20 residues. CDR3 nucleotides: TGTGCCAGCAGCTATACCCTTCCAGGACTAGCGGGAGTCACGCAAGAGACCCAGTACTTC. Protein: CASSYTLPGLAGVTQETQYF.

This chain links TRBV5-8 with TRBJ1-4, with D hard to call. The CDR3 sequence is 15 residues long. Trimming removed 0 bases from V and 7 bases from J, with 13 bases in between. Per the germline V gene, CDR1 is SGHTS and CDR2 is YDEGEE. CDR3 sequence reads: CASSLEAASIEKLFF. CDR3 nucleotide sequence: TGTGCCAGCAGCTTGGAGGCAGCGTCAATTGAAAAACTGTTTTTT.

In this sample, this clone turned up once. The chain carries TRBV3-1 (or the pseudogene TRBV3-2) and TRBJ2-5; D ambiguous. The CDR3 extends over 12 amino acids. Germline assignment: CDR1 LGHDT and CDR2 YNNKEL (reference sequence). Trimming cost V 6 bases and J 4 bases, with 9 bases left between them. The CDR3 sequence is CASRVPGETQYF. CDR3 in DNA: TGTGCCAGCAGGGTACCGGGAGAGACCCAGTACTTC.

The chain links TRBV12-5 to TRBJ1-2; 8 bases are shared with TRBD1. The CDR3 sequence is 18 residues long. CDR1 and CDR2 from the germline V gene are LGHNT and FRNRAP. V was clipped by 5 bases and J by 0 bases; unmatched bases: 14. The CDR3 is CASGTSEIQGGANYGYTF. The CDR3 bases are TGTGCTAGTGGTACGAGCGAAATACAGGGGGGAGCTAACTATGGCTACACCTTC.

The CDR3 sequence is CASSVRDYRGNNTEAFF. DNA for the CDR3: TGTGCCAGCAGCGTACGGGACTACCGGGGAAATAACACTGAAGCTTTCTTT. V usage is TRBV11-2 and J usage is TRBJ1-1; perhaps TRBD1 as D (5 bases). The CDR3 is made up of 17 amino acids. Trimming removed 5 bases at V and 2 bases at J, with 21 bases between. Germline V gene data show CDR1 as SGHAT and CDR2 as FQNNGV. The whole variable domain, filled in from reference TRBV11-2 and TRBJ1-1, reads EAGVAQSPRYKIIEKRQSVAFWCNPISGHATLYWYQQILGQGPKLLIQFQNNGVVDDSQLPKDRFSAERLKGVDSTLKIQPAKLEDSAVYLCASSVRDYRGNNTEAFFGQGTRLTVV.

This chain uses TRBV19 with TRBJ2-1, with D possibly TRBD2 on 7 matching bases. The CDR3 is 13 amino acids. The germline gives CDR1 LNHDA, CDR2 SQIVND (reference sequence). Trimming removed 3 bases from V and 10 bases from J, with 13 bases in between. CDR3 residues: CASSIGGGWEQFF. In DNA, the CDR3 is TGTGCCAGTAGTATTGGCGGGGGCTGGGAGCAGTTCTTC.

The chain's CDR3 is CATSSPTPGQGAGTNEKLFF. DNA for the CDR3: TGTGCCACCAGCAGTCCCACTCCGGGACAGGGGGCGGGAACTAATGAAAAACTGTTTTTT. This chain connects TRBV15 to TRBJ1-4, with TRBD1 identical over 12 bases. Germline CDR1 and CDR2: LNHNV and YYDKDF (reference sequence). With V trimmed by 3 bases and J by 1 base, 12 bases remained unmatched. CDR3 size: 20 residues.

The chain is built from TRBV18 and TRBJ2-2, with 7 bases fitting TRBD2. The CDR3 contains 15 residues. The germline V gene encodes CDR1 KGHSH and CDR2 LQKENI. V lost 1 base to trimming and J lost 3 bases; unmatched junction nucleotides: 2. The DNA of the CDR3 is TGTGCCAGCTCACCACTCGCGGGAGACACCGGGGAGCTGTTTTTT. Residues: CASSPLAGDTGELFF.

The chain joins TRBV4-1 to TRBJ2-1; 9 positions match TRBD2. Germline-derived CDR1 and CDR2 are MGHRA and YSYEKL. This CDR3 has 17 residues. With V trimmed by 6 bases and J by 8 bases, 17 bases remained unmatched. CDR3 region: CASSQRSAGGLVHEQFF. The CDR3 DNA follows: TGCGCCAGCAGTCAGAGGTCAGCGGGAGGTTTAGTCCATGAGCAGTTCTTC.

The rearrangement joins TRBV15 to TRBJ1-5, with no clear D. The CDR3 is made up of 16 amino acids. Germline lookup yields CDR1 LNHNV and CDR2 YYDKDF (reference sequence). The V end lost 0 bases, the J end lost 6 bases, and 15 bases lay between the germline ends. In DNA, the CDR3 is TGTGCCACCAGCAGAGATGCCTCTGCGTCTGTTCAGCCCCAGCATTTT. It encodes CATSRDASASVQPQHF.

The chain uses TRBV27 and TRBJ2-1; maybe TRBD1 (6 bases). The V and J ends lost 5 bases and 6 bases respectively, with 20 bases between them. The CDR3 is 16 residues long. Germline V gene lookup returns CDR1 MNHEY and CDR2 SMNVEV (reference sequence). The CDR3 DNA follows: TGTGCCAGCAGTACCGACAGGTCAATGATTGTCAATGAGCAGTTCTTC. Amino acid sequence: CASSTDRSMIVNEQFF.

The rearrangement links TRBV15 to TRBJ2-7, with TRBD2 matching over 9 bases. The CDR3 length is 17 residues. Germline lookup yields CDR1 LNHNV and CDR2 YYDKDF (reference sequence). Unmatched junction bases numbered 6, after V lost 0 bases and J lost 0 bases. CDR3 sequence reads: CATSRDLAGGSSYEQYF. In nucleotides, the CDR3 is TGTGCCACCAGCAGAGATTTGGCGGGAGGGAGCTCCTACGAGCAGTACTTC. The full variable domain, rest sourced from reference TRBV15 and TRBJ2-7, is DAMVIQNPRYQVTQFGKPVTLSCSQTLNHNVMYWYQQKSSQAPKLLFHYYDKDFNNEADTPDNFQSRRPNTSFCFLDIRSPGLGDTAMYLCATSRDLAGGSSYEQYFGPGTRLTVT.

The CDR3 region has the DNA TGTGCCACCAGCAGAGTTATCGCCTACGAGCAGTACTTC. It encodes CATSRVIAYEQYF. The chain employs TRBV15 and TRBJ2-7; D not certain. Trimming pared 1 base from V and 2 bases from J, leaving 6 bases between. This CDR3 contains 13 residues. CDR1 is LNHNV, CDR2 YYDKDF, per germline (reference sequence).

The chain combines TRBV5-1 with TRBJ2-2; 10 bases are a match to TRBD2. The CDR3 length is 16 residues. V shed 2 bases, J shed 0 bases, and the junction held 1 base outside the gene matches. Per germline, CDR1 SGHRS and CDR2 YFSETQ. The CDR3 loop is CASSFGLAANTGELFF. CDR3 sequence (DNA): TGCGCCAGCAGCTTCGGACTAGCGGCGAACACCGGGGAGCTGTTTTTT.

This chain connects TRBV7-9 to TRBJ1-6, with D possibly being TRBD1 (6 bases). CDR1 is SEHNR and CDR2 is FQNEAQ in the germline V gene (reference sequence). This CDR3 is 14 amino acids long. The V and J ends lost 2 bases and 10 bases respectively, with 12 bases between them. Here the CDR3 DNA reads TGTGCCAGCAGCTTACAGGGGCAAGGCTCACCCCTCCACTTT. Translation: CASSLQGQGSPLHF.